This T cell receptor beta chain is drawn from a study of blood T cells in healthy people across ages. Study conclusions and caveats: Diversity of TCR beta correlated strongly with naive T cell percentage. Across the age range, TCR beta diversity per million T cells fell in a roughly linear way.

With a J-beta primer mix and a sample-barcoded 5' primer, a second PCR ran about 7 to 12 cycles. TCRdb re-called the 5' RACE reads with MiXCR, one entry per CDR3 protein. The sample holds 1.5 million to 2 million distinct CDR3 sequences; approximately 28% are singletons and the top ten take more than 6%. The CDR3 consists of 16 residues. Losses at the gene ends were 5 bases for V and 1 base for J; bases not matched to a gene: 7. The V gene's germline CDR1 is SGHTA and CDR2 FQGNSA. This clonotype was seen more than once but under ten times. Its target is not known. Sequencing was done on a sample of blood. The chain carries TRBV7-2 and TRBJ2-5; 10 positions agree with TRBD2. The sequence was obtained from a woman aged 25 to 39 in good health. The CDR3 region is CASSKRTSGGQETQYF. Written as DNA, the CDR3 is TGTGCCAGCAGCAAGAGGACTAGCGGAGGCCAAGAGACCCAGTACTTC.